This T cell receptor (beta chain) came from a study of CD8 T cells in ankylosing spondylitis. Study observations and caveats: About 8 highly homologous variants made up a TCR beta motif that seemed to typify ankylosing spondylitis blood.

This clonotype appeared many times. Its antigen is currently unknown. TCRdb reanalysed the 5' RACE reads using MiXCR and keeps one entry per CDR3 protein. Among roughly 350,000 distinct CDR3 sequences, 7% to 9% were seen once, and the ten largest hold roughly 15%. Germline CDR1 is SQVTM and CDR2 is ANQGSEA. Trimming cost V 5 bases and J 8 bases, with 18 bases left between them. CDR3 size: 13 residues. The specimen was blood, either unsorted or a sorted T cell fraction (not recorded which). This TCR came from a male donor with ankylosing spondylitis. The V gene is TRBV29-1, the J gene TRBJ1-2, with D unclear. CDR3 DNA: TGCAGCGTTCTAACCGGGTTCGGGTCCGGCTACACCTTC. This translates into CSVLTGFGSGYTF.